These 6 T cell receptor beta chains were sequenced from one sample in a study of radiation and T cells in renal cell carcinoma. Specified time point: blood 4 weeks post-SBRT, at nephrectomy. The treatment here: 15 Gy SBRT to primary tumor, nephrectomy 4 weeks later. Clones were read by immunoSEQ multiplex PCR, and TCRdb kept only the in-frame ones, dropping some. The data contain about 78,000 clones, roughly nine tenths of them singletons. The sample here was blood, taken from a patient whose treatment included radiotherapy and nephrectomy. The origin of the receptors is a woman in her 70s with renal cell carcinoma.

The CDR3 DNA follows: TGTGCCAGCAGATCGGACACTCTACTCCGTCCGTCCTACGAGCAGTACTTC. Residues: CASRSDTLLRPSYEQYF. The chain is built from TRBV7-8 and TRBJ2-7; perhaps TRBD1 as D (5 bases). The CDR3 extends over 17 amino acids. The germline CDR1 and CDR2 sequences are SGHVS and FQNEAQ. Trimming left V 6 bases short and J 1 base short, with 22 bases between.

This rearrangement joins TRBV19 to TRBJ1-5; D unclear. There are 14 residues in the CDR3. V was cut by 2 bases and J by 7 bases, with 12 bases left in between. CDR1 is LNHDA, CDR2 SQIVND, per germline (reference sequence). CDR3 sequence (DNA): TGTGCCAGTAGTATAACCAGAAACGAACAGCCCCAGCATTTT. The encoded protein is CASSITRNEQPQHF.

The chain is built from TRBV5-1 and TRBJ2-7; 7 bases align to TRBD1. The junction had 3 bases not matched to a gene; V was cut back by 0 bases and J by 3 bases. In germline, CDR1 is SGHRS, CDR2 YFSETQ. CDR3 length: 14 residues. The chain's CDR3 is CASSLGGQYYEQYF. The CDR3 DNA follows: TGCGCCAGCAGCTTGGGGGGACAGTACTACGAGCAGTACTTC.

The V gene is TRBV15, the J gene TRBJ1-2, with 7 bases fitting TRBD1. Germline V CDR1 and CDR2: LNHNV, YYDKDF (reference sequence). V lost 5 bases and J lost 3; bases outside the gene matches: 3. CDR3 length equals 13 residues. The CDR3: CATSEGAHYGYTF. CDR3 sequence (DNA): TGTGCCACCAGCGAGGGGGCGCACTATGGCTACACCTTC.

V gene TRBV28 combines with J gene TRBJ2-1; 8 bases are a match to TRBD2. V lost 5 bases to trimming and J lost 5 bases; unmatched junction nucleotides: 5. The V gene's germline CDR1 is MDHEN and CDR2 SYDVKM. The CDR3 totals 14 residues. For the CDR3, the DNA is TGTGCCAGCAGTGTACTAGCGGAGAACAATGAGCAGTTCTTC. Its translation is CASSVLAENNEQFF. Based on the CDR3 plus reference TRBV28 and TRBJ2-1, the full variable domain is DVKVTQSSRYLVKRTGEKVFLECVQDMDHENMFWYRQDPGLGLRLIYFSYDVKMKEKGDIPEGYSVSREKKERFSLILESASTNQTSMYLCASSVLAENNEQFFGPGTRLTVL.

This clone was detected only a few times. This chain joins TRBV6-1 and TRBJ1-3, with 7 nucleotides matching TRBD1. The CDR3 is 15 residues long. J gave up 2 bases and V 4 bases, and 5 bases lay outside the gene matches. Germline CDR1 reads MNHNS; CDR2 reads SASEGT. DNA for the CDR3: TGTGCCAGCAGTGGGTCAGGGGGGACTGGAAACACCATATATTTT. This encodes CASSGSGGTGNTIYF.